The 21 T cell receptor beta chains in this list originate from one sample, sequenced in a study of vaccination and CD4 T cells after COVID-19 (dated by TCRdb to between 2022 and 2023). Antigens for these TCRs are unknown. The meaning of the sample's treatment or condition label: approximately nine-day PBMC culture with coronavirus spike peptide pools or control peptides (ViraFEST assay). Library prep was done by PCR. TCRdb shows the sequencer as Illumina iSeq 100. TCR sequencing of DNA from cultured CD4+ T cells used the Oncomine TCR Beta short-read assay at the Johns Hopkins FTIC core. In TCRdb, the public reads were trimmed at Q25 with fastp and aligned with MiXCR, with productive beta chains retained. CDR3 protein sequences are deduplicated, and each keeps its most common genes and DNA. In all, the sample holds more than 10,000 distinct CDR3 sequences, and roughly half of those were seen once. The top ten hold around 8.5% of the sample.

The sample comprised CD4+ T cells from blood, cultured in vitro. The source of these receptors is a human donor who had recovered from COVID-19.

This clonotype was counted a few times. V gene TRBV6-4 combines with J gene TRBJ2-3; D not resolved. Germline V gives CDR1 MRHNA, CDR2 SNTAGT. V was shortened by 2 bases and J by 7 bases, with 16 bases between the two germline ends. The CDR3 contains 15 residues. Here the CDR3 reads CASSDEPNIINTQYF. The DNA for the CDR3 is TGTGCCAGCAGTGACGAACCGAACATCATAAATACGCAGTATTTT.

CDR3 amino acids: CASSGTARGGEQYF. The CDR3 coding sequence is TGTGCCAGCAGTGGGACGGCCCGCGGTGGAGAGCAGTACTTC. The chain links TRBV6-2 or TRBV6-3 to TRBJ2-7; D is possibly TRBD1 or TRBD2 (5 bases each). This CDR3 comprises 14 residues. Germline assignment: CDR1 MNHEY and CDR2 SVGEGT. V dropped 5 bases and J dropped 7 bases, with 18 bases sitting between them.

This clonotype occurred a few times. This sequence joins TRBV7-2 and TRBJ1-5; D is unclear. CDR1 is SGHTA, CDR2 FQGNSA, per germline. This CDR3 is 15 amino acids long. With 0 bases removed from V and 1 base from J, the gap between germline ends came to 7 bases. The CDR3 DNA follows: TGTGCCAGCAGCTTAGCATCGTTGAGCAATCAGCCCCAGCATTTT. Protein: CASSLASLSNQPQHF.

CDR3 coding DNA: TGTGCCAGCAGCTTGGAGGCAGCAAAGAACACTGAAGCTTTCTTT. Translating it yields CASSLEAAKNTEAFF. The chain joins TRBV5-5 to TRBJ1-1; D is uncertain. Germline lookup yields CDR1 SGHKS and CDR2 YYEKEE (reference sequence). V gave up 0 bases and J gave up 1 base, with 10 bases separating them. The CDR3 is 15 residues long.

V gene TRBV6-2 or TRBV6-3 combines with J gene TRBJ1-1, with D unclear. Germline V lookup: CDR1 MNHEY, CDR2 SVGEGT. The V and J ends lost 0 bases and 11 bases respectively, with 16 bases between them. This CDR3 is 14 amino acids long. For the CDR3, the DNA is TGTGCCAGCAGTTACTCGAACGCAAGGAGGACGGCTTTCTTT. It yields the protein CASSYSNARRTAFF.

V and J are TRBV7-9 and TRBJ1-2; TRBD1 might be the D (5 bases). The germline V gene has CDR1 SEHNR and CDR2 FQNEAQ (reference sequence). The CDR3 loop spans 16 amino acids. Trimming pared 1 base from V and 2 bases from J, leaving 14 bases between. The CDR3 bases are TGTGCCAGCAGCTTAGTCGGTCGGGGGGAAAACTATGGCTACACCTTC. The encoded protein is CASSLVGRGENYGYTF.

This clonotype is medium-sized. The chain couples TRBV20-1 to TRBJ1-2, with a possible D match to TRBD1 (6 bases). Germline lookup yields CDR1 DFQATT and CDR2 SNEGSKA (reference sequence). Trimming left V 1 base short and J 2 bases short, with 23 bases between. The CDR3 has 18 amino acids. The CDR3 nucleotides are TGCAGTGCTAGAGGGGACCAGGGGAACACTCTGGTCAACTATGGCTACACCTTC. This translates into CSARGDQGNTLVNYGYTF.

This rearrangement joins TRBV9 to TRBJ1-5; D might be TRBD1 (5 bases). Trimming removed 0 bases from V and 2 bases from J, with 9 bases in between. This CDR3 has 15 residues. Germline lookup yields CDR1 SGDLS and CDR2 YYNGEE. This CDR3 is CASSVEGSRNQPQHF. The CDR3 region has the DNA TGTGCCAGCAGCGTAGAGGGGAGTCGCAATCAGCCCCAGCATTTT.

This clonotype is termed large. The rearrangement joins TRBV4-2 to TRBJ2-6; D may be TRBD1 (6 bases). The V end was cut by 2 bases, the J end by 2 bases, with 10 bases between. The CDR3 is made up of 16 amino acids. Germline lookup yields CDR1 LGHNA and CDR2 YNFKEQ. CDR3 sequence reads: CASSQSNRAGANVLTF. DNA of the CDR3: TGTGCCAGCAGCCAATCTAACAGGGCTGGGGCCAACGTCCTGACTTTC.

The chain is built from TRBV2 and TRBJ2-7, with 12 bases aligning to TRBD1. This CDR3 has 13 amino acids. The germline V gene encodes CDR1 SNHLY and CDR2 FYNNEI. With 8 bases clipped from V and 7 bases from J, the junction kept 6 bases outside the gene matches. CDR3 DNA sequence: TGTGCCAGCGAGGGACAGGGGGCGAAGGAGCAGTACTTC. Its translation: CASEGQGAKEQYF. Full variable domain (outside the CDR3, taken from reference TRBV2 and TRBJ2-7): EPEVTQTPSHQVTQMGQEVILRCVPISNHLYFYWYRQILGQKVEFLVSFYNNEISEKSEIFDDQFSVERPDGSNFTLKIRSTKLEDSAMYFCASEGQGAKEQYFGPGTRLTVT.

The chain uses TRBV7-2 and TRBJ1-5, with D maybe TRBD1 (6 bases). The V end lost 5 bases, the J end lost 6 bases, and 17 bases lay between the germline ends. Germline lookup yields CDR1 SGHTA and CDR2 FQGNSA. The CDR3 consists of 15 residues. The chain's CDR3 is CASSPQWGAGQPQHF. In nucleotides, the CDR3 is TGTGCCAGCAGCCCCCAGTGGGGGGCCGGTCAGCCCCAGCATTTT.

The chain is built from TRBV6-1 and TRBJ2-3, with 14 bases lining up with TRBD2. This CDR3 is 15 amino acids long. The germline V gene has CDR1 MNHNS and CDR2 SASEGT. V shed 5 bases, J shed 7 bases, and the junction held 5 bases outside the gene matches. The CDR3 DNA follows: TGTGCCAGCAGTCAGACTAGCGGGGGGGCGAATACGCAGTATTTT. It yields the protein CASSQTSGGANTQYF.

The genes are TRBV10-3 and TRBJ2-5; TRBD1 might be the D (6 bases). The CDR3 runs to 17 residues. From germline, CDR1 is ENHRY and CDR2 SYGVKD. V dropped 8 bases and J dropped 3 bases, with 25 bases sitting between them. This CDR3 reads CAILRVTQGGGKETQYF. CDR3 coding DNA: TGTGCCATCCTACGAGTAACACAGGGTGGGGGAAAAGAGACCCAGTACTTC.

This chain uses TRBV20-1 with TRBJ1-1; D remains unclear. This CDR3 has 14 residues. Germline CDR1 reads DFQATT; CDR2 reads SNEGSKA (reference sequence). Deletions cut 3 bases from V and 0 bases from J, with 11 bases between. The CDR3, as DNA: TGCAGTGCTAGTGCTGTTTCAATGAACACTGAAGCTTTCTTT. It translates to CSASAVSMNTEAFF.

This clonotype was seen a few times. The chain uses TRBV27 and TRBJ1-1; D unresolved. This CDR3 has 15 residues. Germline lookup yields CDR1 MNHEY and CDR2 SMNVEV (reference sequence). V was pared by 5 bases and J by 0 bases, with 13 bases between. The CDR3 is CASSKGLRMNTEAFF. CDR3 sequence (DNA): TGTGCCAGCAGTAAAGGGCTACGGATGAACACTGAAGCTTTCTTT.

This clonotype was seen only a few times. The CDR3 region has the DNA TGTGCCACCAGTGATCAAAACTACAGGGAGGGGGCCTACAATGAGCAGTTCTTC. Amino acid sequence: CATSDQNYREGAYNEQFF. The chain has TRBV24-1 and TRBJ2-1; D is possibly TRBD2 (7 bases). Trimming took off 3 bases at V and 2 bases at J, with 19 bases between the two ends. The CDR3 length is 18 residues. CDR1 is KGHDR, CDR2 SFDVKD, per germline.

In DNA form, the CDR3 reads TGTGCCAGCAGTCGCCGTTTTAGGGCGGACACTGAAGCTTTCTTT. This translates into CASSRRFRADTEAFF. The chain recombines TRBV6-1 with TRBJ1-1; D unclear. The CDR3 length is 15 residues. Germline assignment: CDR1 MNHNS and CDR2 SASEGT. V lost 5 bases to trimming and J lost 3 bases, with 16 bases between them.

V usage is TRBV6-2 or TRBV6-3 and J usage is TRBJ1-2; maybe TRBD1 (6 bases). V was pared by 4 bases and J by 4 bases, with 10 bases between. Germline values: CDR1 MNHEY, CDR2 SVGEGT. The CDR3 covers 13 residues. For the CDR3, the DNA is TGTGCCAGCAGTTCCGGGACAACCTATGGCTACACCTTC. It encodes CASSSGTTYGYTF.

The chain couples TRBV6-1 to TRBJ1-1; the D is unclear. Trimming stripped 2 bases from V and 0 bases from J, with 10 bases between. Germline-derived CDR1 and CDR2 are MNHNS and SASEGT. The CDR3 totals 15 residues. CDR3 residues: CASSERKVMNTEAFF. The CDR3 coding sequence is TGTGCCAGCAGTGAAAGGAAGGTTATGAACACTGAAGCTTTCTTT.

In nucleotides, the CDR3 is TGTGCCAGCAGCTGGAAGACAGGGGGCGGCACAGATACGCAGTATTTT. Protein: CASSWKTGGGTDTQYF. The rearrangement links TRBV5-4 to TRBJ2-3; 10 nucleotides align to TRBD1. Looked up from germline, CDR1 is SGHNT and CDR2 is YYREEE (reference sequence). Unmatched junction bases numbered 5, after V lost 3 bases and J lost 1 base. The CDR3 runs 16 residues. The full variable domain, its missing parts supplied by reference TRBV5-4 and TRBJ2-3, is ETGVTQSPTHLIKTRGQQVTLRCSSQSGHNTVSWYQQALGQGPQFIFQYYREEENGRGNFPPRFSGLQFPNYSSELNVNALELDDSALYLCASSWKTGGGTDTQYFGPGTRLTVL.

A few counts support this clonotype. The rearrangement joins TRBV2 to TRBJ1-5; 7 bases map to TRBD1. Germline loops: CDR1 SNHLY, CDR2 FYNNEI. The CDR3 is made up of 13 amino acids. V was pared by 7 bases and J by 7 bases, with 7 bases of the junction left unmatched. For the CDR3, the DNA is TGTGCCAGCACTTTGGACAGGAGGCAGCCCCAGCATTTT. This translates into CASTLDRRQPQHF.